These 21 T cell receptor beta chains originate from one sample sequenced in a study. TCRdb ran MiXCR on the RT-PCR reads and lists one entry per CDR3 protein. The table has almost 700,000 distinct CDR3 sequences, 12% to 15% seen once. Source material: memory CD4+ T cells from blood. The receptors come from a female donor in good health, serving as a healthy control.

The chain links TRBV28 to TRBJ1-4; D is unclear. V was shortened by 6 bases and J by 5 bases, with 7 bases between the two germline ends. The CDR3 totals 12 residues. CDR1 is MDHEN and CDR2 is SYDVKM in the germline V gene. CDR3 DNA: TGTGCCAGCAGCCCCTGGAATGAAAAACTGTTTTTT. Its translation: CASSPWNEKLFF. Together with reference TRBV28 and TRBJ1-4, the CDR3 gives the full variable domain: DVKVTQSSRYLVKRTGEKVFLECVQDMDHENMFWYRQDPGLGLRLIYFSYDVKMKEKGDIPEGYSVSREKKERFSLILESASTNQTSMYLCASSPWNEKLFFGSGTQLSVL.

In DNA form, the CDR3 reads TGTGCCAGCAGCCTAGGACAGGTAGCTAACTATGGCTACACCTTC. It translates to CASSLGQVANYGYTF. This chain connects TRBV7-9 to TRBJ1-2; 7 nucleotides match TRBD1. V lost 5 bases to trimming and J lost 0 bases; unmatched junction nucleotides: 6. Germline CDR1 SEHNR, CDR2 FQNEAQ (reference sequence). The CDR3 runs 15 residues.

In this sample, this clonotype turned up many times. This sequence joins TRBV6-2 or TRBV6-3 and TRBJ1-5, with unresolved D. This CDR3 region has 13 residues. V lost 4 bases to trimming and J lost 0 bases, with 4 bases between them. Germline loops: CDR1 MNHEY, CDR2 SVGEGT. As DNA, the CDR3 is TGTGCCAGCAGTTGGTATAGCAATCAGCCCCAGCATTTT. This encodes CASSWYSNQPQHF.

On this clonotype itself: Germline and junction disagree at one end, which may indicate a read error. V and J are TRBV28 and TRBJ1-2; possible D gene TRBD1, 6 bases. The germline gives CDR1 MDHEN, CDR2 SYDVKM. The CDR3 covers 13 residues. CDR3 DNA: TGTGCCAACAGTTTATCGGAGGGGGTTGGCTACACCTTC. Its protein is CANSLSEGVGYTF.

The sample holds many counts of this clonotype. CDR3 protein: CASSGDVSGANVLTF. CDR3 DNA: TGTGCCAGCAGCGGGGACGTCTCTGGGGCCAACGTCCTGACTTTC. The rearrangement links TRBV27 to TRBJ2-6; D is possibly TRBD1 or TRBD2 (5 bases each). The germline gives CDR1 MNHEY, CDR2 SMNVEV (reference sequence). V lost 6 bases, J lost 0 bases, and 9 bases lay in between. The CDR3 runs to 15 residues.

This clonotype came up many times. This chain joins TRBV6-2 or TRBV6-3 and TRBJ2-1; D is ambiguous. The CDR3 contains 11 residues. CDR1 is MNHEY and CDR2 is SVGEGT in the germline V gene. Trimming shortened V by 6 bases and J by 12 bases, and 12 bases separated the two germline ends. The DNA for the CDR3 is TGTGCCAGCAGGGAAATAGGTACGCAGTTCTTC. Translated, it gives CASREIGTQFF.

This rearrangement joins TRBV20-1 to TRBJ2-1, with 7 positions matching TRBD2. J lost 3 bases, V lost 3 bases, and 5 bases had no gene match. This CDR3 is built from 14 residues. The V gene's germline CDR1 is DFQATT and CDR2 SNEGSKA (reference sequence). The CDR3 reads CSASLAGDYNEQFF. As DNA, the CDR3 is TGCAGTGCTAGTCTGGCGGGAGACTACAATGAGCAGTTCTTC.

This clonotype was counted a few times. This chain connects TRBV5-6 to TRBJ2-1; 8 bases fit TRBD2. This CDR3 is 13 amino acids long. The V gene's germline CDR1 is SGHDT and CDR2 YYEEEE. V dropped 1 base and J dropped 10; count of bases not matched to a gene: 4. The CDR3: CASSLREGLEQFF. CDR3 nucleotides: TGTGCCAGCAGCTTGCGGGAGGGCCTAGAGCAGTTCTTC.

Only a few counts were recorded for this clonotype. V usage is TRBV4-1 and J usage is TRBJ2-1, with 7 bases aligning to TRBD1. The germline V gene has CDR1 MGHRA and CDR2 YSYEKL. V lost 0 bases to trimming and J lost 4 bases; unmatched junction nucleotides: 12. The CDR3 consists of 18 residues. The CDR3 DNA sequence: TGCGCCAGCAGCCAAGAAGAGCGATACAGGGGAGCATACAATGAGCAGTTCTTC. Protein product: CASSQEERYRGAYNEQFF.

V is TRBV5-1 and J is TRBJ1-2; D call uncertain. Germline V gene sequence: CDR1 SGHRS, CDR2 YFSETQ. This CDR3 contains 15 residues. The ends were cut back, 0 bases at V and 4 bases at J, with 13 bases in the middle. The DNA of the CDR3 is TGCGCCAGCAGCTTGGACACGACCCTTTCCTATGGCTACACCTTC. Protein sequence: CASSLDTTLSYGYTF.

This chain joins TRBV2 and TRBJ2-7; tentatively, D is TRBD1 (7 bases). The CDR3 is made up of 15 amino acids. CDR1 and CDR2 from the germline V gene are SNHLY and FYNNEI. With 7 bases removed from V and 3 bases from J, the gap between germline ends came to 19 bases. The CDR3 reads CASNRRDSLDYEQYF. Here the CDR3 DNA reads TGTGCCAGCAACAGGCGGGACAGCCTGGACTACGAGCAGTACTTC. Combining the CDR3 with reference TRBV2 and TRBJ2-7 gives the whole variable domain EPEVTQTPSHQVTQMGQEVILRCVPISNHLYFYWYRQILGQKVEFLVSFYNNEISEKSEIFDDQFSVERPDGSNFTLKIRSTKLEDSAMYFCASNRRDSLDYEQYFGPGTRLTVT.

A few counts support this clonotype. V gene TRBV20-1 combines with J gene TRBJ2-7; D is unclear. This CDR3 has 12 amino acids. Per the germline V gene, CDR1 is DFQATT and CDR2 is SNEGSKA (reference sequence). V was shortened by 3 bases and J by 9 bases, with 15 bases between the two germline ends. CDR3 in DNA: TGCAGTGCTAGCGCTACTGCCCTTGGGCAGTACTTC. Translation gives CSASATALGQYF.

This clonotype was observed a handful of times. The chain has TRBV11-1 and TRBJ2-2; D unresolved. Germline assignment: CDR1 SGHAT and CDR2 FQDESV (reference sequence). The CDR3 length is 14 residues. The V gene lost 5 bases and the J gene lost 6 bases, with 13 bases spanning the gap. CDR3 bases: TGTGCCAGCAGCCGGTCCAGTGGGTCCGGGGAGCTGTTTTTT. Translated, it gives CASSRSSGSGELFF. The full variable domain, completed using reference TRBV11-1 and TRBJ2-2, is EAEVAQSPRYKITEKSQAVAFWCDPISGHATLYWYRQILGQGPELLVQFQDESVVDDSQLPKDRFSAERLKGVDSTLKIQPAELGDSAMYLCASSRSSGSGELFFGEGSRLTVL.

CDR3: CASSLRSTSPYEQYF. Written as DNA, the CDR3 is TGTGCCAGCAGCCTTCGGTCTACATCCCCCTACGAGCAGTACTTC. V is TRBV27 and J is TRBJ2-7; D is unclear. CDR3 length: 15 amino acids. V was pared by 6 bases and J by 2 bases, with 17 bases between. Germline assignment: CDR1 MNHEY and CDR2 SMNVEV (reference sequence).

This clonotype turned up a few times. This rearrangement joins TRBV28 to TRBJ1-1; maybe TRBD1 (6 bases). This CDR3 has 15 residues. Trimming pared 4 bases from V and 0 bases from J, leaving 12 bases between. CDR1 is MDHEN, CDR2 SYDVKM, per germline. The CDR3 protein is CASSSAGTLNTEAFF. The DNA of the CDR3 is TGTGCCAGCAGTTCAGCCGGGACACTGAACACTGAAGCTTTCTTT.

This clonotype came up a few times. The chain uses TRBV20-1 and TRBJ2-2; D is ambiguous. The germline V gene has CDR1 DFQATT and CDR2 SNEGSKA (reference sequence). The CDR3 loop spans 15 amino acids. V was clipped by 6 bases and J by 2 bases, with 16 bases between them. The CDR3 reads CSARKPPGNTGELFF. The CDR3 coding sequence is TGCAGTGCCCGAAAACCGCCGGGCAACACCGGGGAGCTGTTTTTT.

The gene calls are TRBV2 and TRBJ2-1, with D maybe TRBD1 (5 bases). V was trimmed by 6 bases and J by 5 bases, leaving 11 bases between them. Germline V CDR1 and CDR2: SNHLY, FYNNEI. The CDR3 consists of 13 residues. DNA of the CDR3: TGTGCCAGCAGCTTCGACAGAGACAATGAGCAGTTCTTC. Translating it yields CASSFDRDNEQFF.

The table lists this clonotype with a few counts. The chain joins TRBV28 to TRBJ2-1; D perhaps matches TRBD1 (6 bases). In germline, CDR1 is MDHEN, CDR2 SYDVKM. This CDR3 spans 14 amino acids. The V gene lost 5 bases and the J gene lost 5 bases, with 13 bases spanning the gap. CDR3 sequence reads: CASSQGMHNNEQFF. CDR3 DNA: TGTGCCAGCAGTCAGGGGATGCATAACAATGAGCAGTTCTTC.

With respect to this clonotype: An end of the junction differs from the germline gene, which may be a read error. This rearrangement joins TRBV5-5 to TRBJ2-3, with D unresolved. CDR1 and CDR2 from the germline V gene are SGHKS and YYEKEE (reference sequence). The CDR3 has 16 amino acids. The CDR3 coding sequence is TGCGCCAGCAGCTTGGGCCTATCTGCTAGCACAGATACGCAGTATTTT. This sequence encodes CASSLGLSASTDTQYF. The entire variable domain, with the rest obtained from reference TRBV5-5 and TRBJ2-3, is as follows: DAGVTQSPTHLIKTRGQQVTLRCSPISGHKSVSWYQQVLGQGPQFIFQYYEKEERGRGNFPDRFSARQFPNYSSELNVNALLLGDSALYLCASSLGLSASTDTQYFGPGTRLTVL.

This clonotype showed up many times. The CDR3 protein is CATSDPGRGQETQYF. In nucleotides, the CDR3 is TGTGCCACCAGTGACCCCGGAAGGGGGCAGGAGACCCAGTACTTC. The chain is built from TRBV24-1 and TRBJ2-5, with 7 bases identical to TRBD1. Germline V gives CDR1 KGHDR, CDR2 SFDVKD. The CDR3 covers 15 residues. V shed 4 bases and J 5 bases; nucleotides not matched to a gene: 9.

The J gene is TRBJ2-1, the V gene TRBV6-4; the D gene could be TRBD1 or TRBD2 (6 bases each). Germline CDR1 reads MRHNA; CDR2 reads SNTAGT. The V end was cut by 4 bases, the J end by 7 bases, with 17 bases between. The CDR3 spans 15 residues. The CDR3 bases are TGTGCCAGCAGTGTTCGTTGGAGGGGGACGAATGAGCAGTTCTTC. Its translation is CASSVRWRGTNEQFF.